Sequencing of this T cell receptor beta chain was carried out in a study of response to subunit inactivated influenza vaccine. TCRdb independently ran MiXCR on the RT-PCR reads; one entry per CDR3 protein. This sample yields around 530,000 distinct CDR3 sequences, of which around 11% are seen a single time; roughly 10% belongs to the top ten. The V gene's germline CDR1 is SGHRS and CDR2 YFSETQ. V lost 0 bases to trimming and J lost 0 bases, with 7 bases between them. The CDR3 sequence is 16 residues long. Here the sequenced sample was PBMCs from blood, taken on the day of vaccination. This TCR derives from a man aged 50 to 59 who received an inactivated influenza vaccine. The chain is built from TRBV5-1 and TRBJ2-6, with unresolved D. CDR3 protein: CASSLDSYSGANVLTF. Written as DNA, the CDR3 is TGCGCCAGCAGCTTGGACAGCTACTCTGGGGCCAACGTCCTGACTTTC.